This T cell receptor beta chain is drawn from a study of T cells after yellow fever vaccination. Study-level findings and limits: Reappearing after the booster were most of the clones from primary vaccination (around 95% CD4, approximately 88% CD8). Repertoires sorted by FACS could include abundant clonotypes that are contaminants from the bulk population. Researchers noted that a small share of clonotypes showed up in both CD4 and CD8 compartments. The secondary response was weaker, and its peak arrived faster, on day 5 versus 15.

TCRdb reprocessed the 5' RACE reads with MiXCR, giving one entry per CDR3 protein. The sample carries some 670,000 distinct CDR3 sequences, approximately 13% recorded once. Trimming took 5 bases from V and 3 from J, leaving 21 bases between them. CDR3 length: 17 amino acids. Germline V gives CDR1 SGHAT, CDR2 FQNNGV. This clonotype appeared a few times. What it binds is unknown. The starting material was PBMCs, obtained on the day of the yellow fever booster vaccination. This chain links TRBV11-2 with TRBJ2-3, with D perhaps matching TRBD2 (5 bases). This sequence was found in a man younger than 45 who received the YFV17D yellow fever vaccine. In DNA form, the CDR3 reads TGTGCCAGCAGCCGAACCTCCCCGACACCGGGGACAGATACGCAGTATTTT. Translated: CASSRTSPTPGTDTQYF.